This T cell receptor beta chain was found in a study of technical replicates of blood from several donors. The repertoire was sequenced with immunoSEQ multiplex PCR; TCRdb's copy has only in-frame clones and lacks some. The table records about 59,000 clones, 93% of them present only once. The CDR3 covers 16 residues. Germline CDR1 and CDR2: LGHNA and YSLEER. The ends lost 1 base at V and 3 bases at J; junction bases unmatched: 2. The clonotype comes from a human donor in good health. Some clones in this sample may be carry-over from other donors' samples. The V call is TRBV4-3, the J call TRBJ2-2, with 10 positions matching TRBD1. Source material: PBMCs. CDR3 DNA sequence: TGCGCCAGCAGCCAAGGGACAGGGGGTTACACCGGGGAGCTGTTTTTT. Amino acids: CASSQGTGGYTGELFF.